This TCR beta chain was retrieved from a study of human T cells and chemical hapten exposure. This sample's time point: patch test 1, 2 weeks after DPC sensitization. Treatment in this sample: therapeutic diphenylcyclopropenone sensitization with weekly scalp DPC. With respect to this clonotype: As yet, its antigen is unknown.

From the RACE reads, TCRdb called clonotypes with MiXCR, one entry per CDR3 protein. The data show tens of thousands of distinct CDR3 sequences, with 32% seen just once and 8.9% held by the top ten. General observations from the study: Versus controls, significantly more large CDR3 similarity clusters arose from expanded TCRs.

The V gene lost 0 bases and the J gene lost 2 bases, with 11 bases spanning the gap. Germline-derived CDR1 and CDR2 are MNHEY and SMNVEV (reference sequence). The CDR3 sequence is 15 residues long. Specimen: whole blood, collected in connection with sensitization to the hapten diphenylcyclopropenone (DPC). The clonotype comes from a man aged 35-49 years with alopecia areata. Some clones in this sample may be carry-over from other donors' samples. The rearrangement links TRBV27 to TRBJ2-7; D is perhaps TRBD1 (6 bases). The chain's CDR3 is CASSLSRGLTYEQYF. The CDR3 nucleotides read TGTGCCAGCAGTTTATCGAGGGGGTTGACCTACGAGCAGTACTTC.